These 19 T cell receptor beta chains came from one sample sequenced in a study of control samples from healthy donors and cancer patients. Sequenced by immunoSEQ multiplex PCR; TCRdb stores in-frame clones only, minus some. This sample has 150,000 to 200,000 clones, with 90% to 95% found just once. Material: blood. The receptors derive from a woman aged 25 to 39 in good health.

The CDR3 loop is CASSLDGGGNEKLFF. The DNA for the CDR3 is TGTGCCAGCAGCTTAGACGGCGGAGGTAATGAAAAACTGTTTTTT. The chain links TRBV7-2 to TRBJ1-4; D gene unclear. Germline CDR1 SGHTA, CDR2 FQGNSA. The V and J ends lost 1 base and 4 bases respectively, with 10 bases between them. The CDR3 consists of 15 residues.

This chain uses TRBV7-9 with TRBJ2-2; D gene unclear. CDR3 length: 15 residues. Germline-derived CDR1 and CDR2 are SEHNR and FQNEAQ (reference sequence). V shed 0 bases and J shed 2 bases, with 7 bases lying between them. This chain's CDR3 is CASSLAGINTGELFF. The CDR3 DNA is TGTGCCAGCAGCTTAGCGGGGATAAACACCGGGGAGCTGTTTTTT.

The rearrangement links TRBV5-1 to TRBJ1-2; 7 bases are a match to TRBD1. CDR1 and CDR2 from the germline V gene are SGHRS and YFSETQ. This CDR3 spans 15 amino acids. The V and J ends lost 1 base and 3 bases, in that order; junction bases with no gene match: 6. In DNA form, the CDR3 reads TGCGCCAGCAGCTTGCGGGGACAGCTATACTATGGCTACACCTTC. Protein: CASSLRGQLYYGYTF.

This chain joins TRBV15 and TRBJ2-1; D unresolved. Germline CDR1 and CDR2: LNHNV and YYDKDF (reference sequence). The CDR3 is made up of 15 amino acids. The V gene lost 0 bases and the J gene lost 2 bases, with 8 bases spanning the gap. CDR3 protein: CATSRDQGAYNEQFF. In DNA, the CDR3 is TGTGCCACCAGCAGAGATCAAGGTGCCTACAATGAGCAGTTCTTC.

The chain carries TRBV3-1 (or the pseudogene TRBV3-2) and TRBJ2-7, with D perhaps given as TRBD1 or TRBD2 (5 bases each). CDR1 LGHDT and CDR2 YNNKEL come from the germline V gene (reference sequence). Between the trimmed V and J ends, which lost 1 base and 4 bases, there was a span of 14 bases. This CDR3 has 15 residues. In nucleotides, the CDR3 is TGTGCCAGCAGCCAAGTACCCGGGGCCACATACGAGCAGTACTTC. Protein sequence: CASSQVPGATYEQYF.

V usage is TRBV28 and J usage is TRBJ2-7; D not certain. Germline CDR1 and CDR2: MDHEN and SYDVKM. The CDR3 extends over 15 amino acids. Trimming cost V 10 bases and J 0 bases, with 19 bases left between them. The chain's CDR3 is CAIAGWALSSYEQYF. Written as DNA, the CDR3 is TGTGCCATCGCTGGGTGGGCTCTTAGCTCCTACGAGCAGTACTTC.

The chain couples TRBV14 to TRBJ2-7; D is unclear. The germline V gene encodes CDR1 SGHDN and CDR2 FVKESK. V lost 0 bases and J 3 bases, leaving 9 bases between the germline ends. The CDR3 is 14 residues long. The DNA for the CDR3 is TGTGCCAGCAGCCAAGAAGGTGGGAACTACGAGCAGTACTTC. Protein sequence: CASSQEGGNYEQYF. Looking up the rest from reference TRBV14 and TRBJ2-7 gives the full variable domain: EAGVTQFPSHSVIEKGQTVTLRCDPISGHDNLYWYRRVMGKEIKFLLHFVKESKQDESGMPNNRFLAERTGGTYSTLKVQPAELEDSGVYFCASSQEGGNYEQYFGPGTRLTVT.

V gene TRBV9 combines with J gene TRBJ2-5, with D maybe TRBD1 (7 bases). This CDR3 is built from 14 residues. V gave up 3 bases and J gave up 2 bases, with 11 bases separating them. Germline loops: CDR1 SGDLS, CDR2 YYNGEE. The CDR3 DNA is TGTGCCAGCAGCGCAGGGGGGAAACAAGAGACCCAGTACTTC. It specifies CASSAGGKQETQYF.

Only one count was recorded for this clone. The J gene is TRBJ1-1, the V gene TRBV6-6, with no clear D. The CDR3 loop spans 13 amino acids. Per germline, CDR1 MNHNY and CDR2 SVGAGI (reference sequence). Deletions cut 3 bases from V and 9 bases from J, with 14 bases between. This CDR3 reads CASSYGISDKAFF. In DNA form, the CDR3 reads TGTGCCAGCAGTTATGGGATTTCGGATAAAGCTTTCTTT.

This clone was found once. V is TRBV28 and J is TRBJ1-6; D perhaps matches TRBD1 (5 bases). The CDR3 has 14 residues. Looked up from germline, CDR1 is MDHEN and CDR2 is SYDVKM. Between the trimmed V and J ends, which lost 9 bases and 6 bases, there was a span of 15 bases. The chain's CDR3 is CASRGDPSNSPLHF. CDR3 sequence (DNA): TGTGCCAGTCGGGGCGACCCCAGTAATTCACCCCTCCACTTT. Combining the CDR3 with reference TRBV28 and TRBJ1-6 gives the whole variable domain DVKVTQSSRYLVKRTGEKVFLECVQDMDHENMFWYRQDPGLGLRLIYFSYDVKMKEKGDIPEGYSVSREKKERFSLILESASTNQTSMYLCASRGDPSNSPLHFGNGTRLTVT.

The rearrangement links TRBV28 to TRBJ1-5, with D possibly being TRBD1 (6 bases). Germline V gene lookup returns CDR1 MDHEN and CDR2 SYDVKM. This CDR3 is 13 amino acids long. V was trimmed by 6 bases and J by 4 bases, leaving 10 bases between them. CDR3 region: CASRIQGNQPQHF. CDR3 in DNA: TGTGCCAGCAGGATACAGGGAAATCAGCCCCAGCATTTT.

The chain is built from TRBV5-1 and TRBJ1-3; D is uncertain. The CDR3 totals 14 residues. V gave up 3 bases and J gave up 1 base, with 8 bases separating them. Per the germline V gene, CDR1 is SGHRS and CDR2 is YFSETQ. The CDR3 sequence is CASSSLGSGNTIYF. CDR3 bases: TGCGCCAGCAGCTCTTTGGGATCTGGAAACACCATATATTTT.

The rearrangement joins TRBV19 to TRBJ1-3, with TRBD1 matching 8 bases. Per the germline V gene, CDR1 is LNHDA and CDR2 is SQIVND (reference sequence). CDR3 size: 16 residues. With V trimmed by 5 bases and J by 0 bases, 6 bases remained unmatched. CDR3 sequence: CASSGTTGGSGNTIYF. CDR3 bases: TGTGCCAGTAGTGGAACAACAGGGGGCTCTGGAAACACCATATATTTT.

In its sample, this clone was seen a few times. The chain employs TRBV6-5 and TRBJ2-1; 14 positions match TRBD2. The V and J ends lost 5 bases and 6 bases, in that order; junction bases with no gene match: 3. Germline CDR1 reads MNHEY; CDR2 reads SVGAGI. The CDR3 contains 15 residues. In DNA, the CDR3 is TGTGCCAGCAGTCCCGGGACTAGCGGGAGCAATGAGCAGTTCTTC. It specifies CASSPGTSGSNEQFF.

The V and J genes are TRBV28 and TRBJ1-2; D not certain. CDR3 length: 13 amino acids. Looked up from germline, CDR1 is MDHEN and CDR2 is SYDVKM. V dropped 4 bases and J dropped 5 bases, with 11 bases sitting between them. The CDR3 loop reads CASSYLAVYGYTF. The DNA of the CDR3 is TGTGCCAGCAGTTATCTGGCGGTATATGGCTACACCTTC.

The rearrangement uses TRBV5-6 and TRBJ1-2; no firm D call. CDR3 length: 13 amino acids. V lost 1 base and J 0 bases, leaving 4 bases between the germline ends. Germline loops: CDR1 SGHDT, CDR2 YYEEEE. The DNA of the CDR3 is TGTGCCAGCAGCTTGCCGGCTAACTATGGCTACACCTTC. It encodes CASSLPANYGYTF.

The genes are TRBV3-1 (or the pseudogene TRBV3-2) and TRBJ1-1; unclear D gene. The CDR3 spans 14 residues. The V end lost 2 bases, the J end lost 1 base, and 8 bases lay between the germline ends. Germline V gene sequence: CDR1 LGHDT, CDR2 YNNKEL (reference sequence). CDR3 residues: CASSQSDKNTEAFF. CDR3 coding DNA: TGTGCCAGCAGCCAATCAGACAAGAACACTGAAGCTTTCTTT.

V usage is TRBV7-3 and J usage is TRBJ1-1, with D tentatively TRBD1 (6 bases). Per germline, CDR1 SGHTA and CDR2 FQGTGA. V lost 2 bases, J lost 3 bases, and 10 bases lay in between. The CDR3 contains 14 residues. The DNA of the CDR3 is TGTGCCAGCAGCTTACAGGGGCGGGACACTGAAGCTTTCTTT. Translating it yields CASSLQGRDTEAFF. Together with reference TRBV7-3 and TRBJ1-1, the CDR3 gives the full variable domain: GAGVSQTPSNKVTEKGKYVELRCDPISGHTALYWYRQSLGQGPEFLIYFQGTGAADDSGLPNDRFFAVRPEGSVSTLKIQRTERGDSAVYLCASSLQGRDTEAFFGQGTRLTVV.

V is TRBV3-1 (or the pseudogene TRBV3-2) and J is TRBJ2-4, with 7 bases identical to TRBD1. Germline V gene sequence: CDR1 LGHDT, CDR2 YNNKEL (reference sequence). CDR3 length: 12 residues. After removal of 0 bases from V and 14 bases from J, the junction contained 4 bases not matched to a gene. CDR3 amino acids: CASSQDLGTEYF. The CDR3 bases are TGTGCCAGCAGCCAAGATCTTGGGACAGAGTACTTC.